The source of this T cell receptor beta chain is a study of T cell repertoires in cytomegalovirus infection. Study as a whole: A matching HLA type, together with CMV infection, was signaled by public TCR beta signatures. Study-wide findings and caveats: Carriers of CMV and the relevant HLA type were discriminated by public TCR beta frequency.

Of note for this clonotype: Its specificity is unknown.

TCRdb reprocessed the reads via MiXCR and lists one record per CDR3 protein. The data contain 450,000 to 600,000 distinct CDR3 sequences, under 45% of them singletons. Germline lookup yields CDR1 MNHEY and CDR2 SMNVEV (reference sequence). V was shortened by 5 bases and J by 7 bases, with 18 bases between the two germline ends. The CDR3 contains 14 residues. This chain connects TRBV27 to TRBJ2-7; D may be TRBD1 or TRBD2 (5 bases each). The sequencing used cultured PBMCs, collected from culture after CMV antigen stimulation. This TCR derives from a human donor in good health (CMV status not recorded). Some clones in this sample may be carry-over from other donors' samples. CDR3 amino acids: CASSMGPPPEEQYF. The CDR3 DNA follows: TGTGCCAGCAGTATGGGACCTCCTCCTGAGGAGCAGTACTTC.